These 24 T cell receptor beta chains were sequenced from one sample in a study of T cell responses to AZD1222 COVID-19 vaccine. Only in-frame clones appear in the TCRdb table, and some are missing; sequencing was by immunoSEQ multiplex PCR. Seen here are approximately 170,000 clones, approximately 94% observed once, and the top ten hold roughly 5.5%. The sample in question was peripheral blood, obtained 28 days after the second AZD1222 dose. The receptors shown here come from an adult who received the AZD1222 COVID-19 vaccine.

The chain employs TRBV4-2 and TRBJ1-1; D perhaps matches TRBD1 (5 bases). With 1 base removed from V and 3 bases from J, the gap between germline ends came to 15 bases. The CDR3 extends over 16 amino acids. Germline CDR1 reads LGHNA; CDR2 reads YNFKEQ. CDR3 nucleotide sequence: TGTGCCAGCAGCCAAGGAGGGGCGCGGGGTGACACTGAAGCTTTCTTT. It specifies CASSQGGARGDTEAFF.

CDR3 residues: CASSPRDYQETQYF. CDR3 nucleotides: TGTGCCAGCAGCCCCCGGGACTACCAAGAGACCCAGTACTTC. The chain uses TRBV9 and TRBJ2-5, with D perhaps matching TRBD2 (6 bases). V lost 4 bases, J lost 0 bases, and 10 bases lay in between. Germline CDR1 SGDLS, CDR2 YYNGEE. This CDR3 comprises 14 residues.

The CDR3 protein is CASSMGAYEQYF. The DNA for the CDR3 is TGTGCCAGTAGTATGGGGGCCTACGAGCAGTACTTC. The chain carries TRBV19 and TRBJ2-7; TRBD1 or TRBD2 may be the D gene (5 bases each). Germline V gene data show CDR1 as LNHDA and CDR2 as SQIVND (reference sequence). V gave up 3 bases and J gave up 2 bases, with 5 bases separating them. This CDR3 region has 12 residues.

J is TRBJ2-7 and V is TRBV5-1, with D maybe TRBD2 (5 bases). The CDR3 consists of 14 residues. Trimming took 0 bases from V and 0 from J, leaving 7 bases between them. The germline gives CDR1 SGHRS, CDR2 YFSETQ. The CDR3 loop is CASSLAGSSYEQYF. CDR3 DNA: TGCGCCAGCAGCTTGGCGGGGTCCTCCTACGAGCAGTACTTC.

The chain combines TRBV27 with TRBJ2-1; 7 nucleotides match TRBD2. V lost 10 bases and J lost 1; bases outside the gene matches: 10. This CDR3 is built from 15 residues. CDR1 and CDR2 from the germline V gene are MNHEY and SMNVEV (reference sequence). The CDR3 loop reads CATAGTTHSYNEQFF. The CDR3 DNA follows: TGTGCCACTGCCGGGACTACCCATTCCTACAATGAGCAGTTCTTC.

The chain joins TRBV2 to TRBJ2-1, with D perhaps matching TRBD1 or TRBD2 (5 bases each). There are 12 residues in the CDR3. The germline CDR1 and CDR2 sequences are SNHLY and FYNNEI. Trimming took 4 bases from V and 10 from J, leaving 11 bases between them. The CDR3 loop is CASSGQWREQFF. The CDR3 DNA is TGTGCCAGCAGTGGACAGTGGAGGGAGCAGTTCTTC.

The V gene is TRBV11-2, the J gene TRBJ1-1; TRBD1 might be the D (5 bases). The CDR3 covers 16 residues. Germline lookup yields CDR1 SGHAT and CDR2 FQNNGV. Trimming shortened V by 1 base and J by 6 bases, and 18 bases separated the two germline ends. The CDR3 DNA reads as TGTGCCAGCAGCTTAGTCCTTAGGGGAAAGGGCCCTGAAGCTTTCTTT. Translated, it gives CASSLVLRGKGPEAFF. Full variable domain (rest looked up from reference TRBV11-2 and TRBJ1-1): EAGVAQSPRYKIIEKRQSVAFWCNPISGHATLYWYQQILGQGPKLLIQFQNNGVVDDSQLPKDRFSAERLKGVDSTLKIQPAKLEDSAVYLCASSLVLRGKGPEAFFGQGTRLTVV.

This sequence joins TRBV20-1 and TRBJ1-4; the D is unclear. CDR3 size: 13 residues. From germline, CDR1 is DFQATT and CDR2 SNEGSKA (reference sequence). Trimming took off 3 bases at V and 6 bases at J, with 11 bases between the two ends. The CDR3 is CSASGARHEKLFF. CDR3 sequence (DNA): TGCAGTGCTAGTGGCGCAAGGCATGAAAAACTGTTTTTT.

Only one count was recorded for this clone. The chain employs TRBV30 and TRBJ1-6; the D is unclear. This CDR3 spans 12 amino acids. The V gene's germline CDR1 is GTSNPN and CDR2 SVGIG (reference sequence). Trimming shortened V by 2 bases and J by 11 bases, and 10 bases separated the two germline ends. CDR3 bases: TGTGCCTGGAGTCCGTCCGGGGCACCCCTCCACTTT. Encoded protein: CAWSPSGAPLHF.

The CDR3 DNA is TGTGCCAGTAGTATCTACCCAGGTGGGAGGAACACTGAAGCTTTCTTT. Translating gives CASSIYPGGRNTEAFF. This chain uses TRBV19 with TRBJ1-1; no reliable D call. CDR1 and CDR2 from the germline V gene are LNHDA and SQIVND (reference sequence). The length of the CDR3 is 16 residues. V lost 3 bases and J lost 1, with 15 bases in between.

The chain couples TRBV28 to TRBJ1-3; the D is unclear. The V gene's germline CDR1 is MDHEN and CDR2 SYDVKM. The CDR3 covers 14 residues. Between the trimmed V and J ends, which lost 5 bases and 2 bases, there was a span of 10 bases. Written as DNA, the CDR3 is TGTGCCAGCAGTGCGGGCGGGACTGGAAACACCATATATTTT. It is translated as CASSAGGTGNTIYF.

J is TRBJ2-7 and V is TRBV4-3; D possibly corresponds to TRBD2 (7 bases). The CDR3 runs 16 residues. Trimming removed 0 bases at V and 2 bases at J, with 14 bases between. Germline assignment: CDR1 LGHNA and CDR2 YSLEER. The CDR3 DNA is TGCGCCAGCAGCCAAGATCCTGGCGGGGGCCCCTACGAGCAGTACTTC. This codes for CASSQDPGGGPYEQYF.

This chain uses TRBV27 with TRBJ2-7; 14 positions agree with TRBD2. The CDR3 runs 16 residues. The junction had 8 bases not matched to a gene; V was cut back by 6 bases and J by 4 bases. Germline CDR1 is MNHEY and CDR2 is SMNVEV (reference sequence). The CDR3 DNA sequence: TGTGCCAGCAGCCCAAGACTAGCGGGAGGGACTTACGAGCAGTACTTC. Translated, it gives CASSPRLAGGTYEQYF.

The chain links TRBV28 to TRBJ2-7; D is ambiguous. This CDR3 has 12 amino acids. The V end lost 5 bases, the J end lost 6 bases, and 11 bases lay between the germline ends. Germline CDR1 MDHEN, CDR2 SYDVKM. For the CDR3, the DNA is TGTGCCAGCAGTAACCTCCTACCCGAGCAGTACTTC. Protein sequence: CASSNLLPEQYF.

This chain joins TRBV28 and TRBJ1-1; 11 bases are a match to TRBD1. V shed 8 bases, J shed 5 bases, and the junction held 13 bases outside the gene matches. The CDR3 consists of 16 residues. Germline V gene data show CDR1 as MDHEN and CDR2 as SYDVKM. The CDR3 DNA sequence: TGTGCCAGCTATGCTTCCGGGACAGGGGGAAGAACTGAAGCTTTCTTT. As protein: CASYASGTGGRTEAFF.

This clone occurred once. This chain joins TRBV27 and TRBJ2-7; 8 bases agree with TRBD1. Germline V gene lookup returns CDR1 MNHEY and CDR2 SMNVEV (reference sequence). Trimming took 5 bases from V and 5 from J; bases not matched to a gene: 8. This CDR3 has 14 residues. The CDR3 coding sequence is TGTGCCAGCAGTCGGACAGGGAATTTCCACGAGCAGTACTTC. Amino acids: CASSRTGNFHEQYF.

V is TRBV10-3 and J is TRBJ1-3; D uncertain. Trimming took off 6 bases at V and 0 bases at J, with 6 bases between the two ends. This CDR3 spans 13 amino acids. Per germline, CDR1 ENHRY and CDR2 SYGVKD. CDR3 in DNA: TGTGCCATCAGCCCGCTCTCTGGAAACACCATATATTTT. This translates into CAISPLSGNTIYF.

V is TRBV28 and J is TRBJ2-2; TRBD1 matches at 10 bases. Losses at the gene ends were 6 bases for V and 2 bases for J; bases not matched to a gene: 3. Germline CDR1 and CDR2: MDHEN and SYDVKM. The CDR3 sequence is 15 residues long. The CDR3, as DNA: TGTGCCAGCAGGGGACAGGGGCGAAACACCGGGGAGCTGTTTTTT. This sequence encodes CASRGQGRNTGELFF. The whole variable domain, remainder taken from reference TRBV28 and TRBJ2-2, is DVKVTQSSRYLVKRTGEKVFLECVQDMDHENMFWYRQDPGLGLRLIYFSYDVKMKEKGDIPEGYSVSREKKERFSLILESASTNQTSMYLCASRGQGRNTGELFFGEGSRLTVL.

The chain recombines TRBV12-3 or TRBV12-4 with TRBJ1-5; D is uncertain. V was trimmed by 3 bases and J by 1 base, leaving 4 bases between them. The CDR3 has 13 residues. CDR3: CASSFTSNQPQHF. In nucleotides, the CDR3 is TGTGCCAGCAGTTTTACCAGCAATCAGCCCCAGCATTTT.

J is TRBJ1-2 and V is TRBV2, with TRBD1 as a possible D gene (5 bases). V was pared by 7 bases and J by 4 bases, with 10 bases between. CDR1 SNHLY and CDR2 FYNNEI come from the germline V gene. This CDR3 has 12 residues. DNA of the CDR3: TGTGCCAGCAAATGGGGCCCCTATGGCTACACCTTC. This codes for CASKWGPYGYTF. The full variable domain, in which reference TRBV2 and TRBJ1-2 provide the parts outside the CDR3, is EPEVTQTPSHQVTQMGQEVILRCVPISNHLYFYWYRQILGQKVEFLVSFYNNEISEKSEIFDDQFSVERPDGSNFTLKIRSTKLEDSAMYFCASKWGPYGYTFGSGTRLTVV.

Only one count was recorded for this clone. J is TRBJ1-2 and V is TRBV3-1 (or the pseudogene TRBV3-2); 10 bases fit TRBD1. There are 15 residues in the CDR3. The ends lost 2 bases at V and 5 bases at J; junction bases unmatched: 5. CDR1 is LGHDT, CDR2 YNNKEL, per germline (reference sequence). CDR3 loop: CASSQMDRGLYGYTF. In DNA, the CDR3 is TGTGCCAGCAGCCAAATGGACAGGGGGTTATATGGCTACACCTTC.

This clone was observed once. This chain uses TRBV5-4 with TRBJ2-7; 11 bases are a match to TRBD1. Germline CDR1 SGHNT, CDR2 YYREEE (reference sequence). The CDR3 runs to 14 residues. V gave up 4 bases and J gave up 4 bases; unmatched junction bases: 4. CDR3 DNA sequence: TGTGCCAGCAGCGCCGGACAGGGGGCTTACGAGCAGTACTTC. Its protein is CASSAGQGAYEQYF.

The chain couples TRBV5-1 to TRBJ1-3; weak D call: TRBD1 (6 bases). Germline V gene data show CDR1 as SGHRS and CDR2 as YFSETQ. V was clipped by 4 bases and J by 2 bases, with 19 bases between them. This CDR3 spans 17 amino acids. The CDR3 coding sequence is TGCGCCAGCAGCCGGGACCCGGGGGGGGCCCCTGGAAACACCATATATTTT. Its protein product is CASSRDPGGAPGNTIYF.

This clone came up a few times. V gene TRBV19 combines with J gene TRBJ1-5; 9 bases map to TRBD1. This CDR3 region has 14 residues. The V segment lost 5 bases and the J segment 7 bases; nucleotides outside the gene matches: 6. Per the germline V gene, CDR1 is LNHDA and CDR2 is SQIVND (reference sequence). The DNA for the CDR3 is TGTGCCAGTAGTCCGGACAGGGGATCCCAGCCCCAGCATTTT. It is translated as CASSPDRGSQPQHF.